Each of the 5 T cell receptor beta chains below was sequenced from the same sample in a study of T cell responses to AZD1222 COVID-19 vaccine. The data were produced by immunoSEQ multiplex PCR, yet TCRdb's version contains in-frame clones alone and is incomplete. The table has just over 60,000 clones, over 70% seen once. The sample in question was peripheral blood, obtained on day 0 of AZD1222 vaccination. These receptors came from an adult in good health.

J is TRBJ2-1 and V is TRBV6-5, with 9 bases that match TRBD2. J gave up 6 bases and V 4 bases, and 10 bases lay outside the gene matches. CDR3 size: 16 residues. The germline CDR1 and CDR2 sequences are MNHEY and SVGAGI. CDR3 sequence reads: CASSWATGGGANEQFF. As DNA, the CDR3 is TGTGCCAGCAGTTGGGCTACTGGCGGGGGGGCCAATGAGCAGTTCTTC.

The J gene is TRBJ1-6, the V gene TRBV7-6; D remains ambiguous. CDR3 length: 13 amino acids. CDR1 is SGHVS, CDR2 FNYEAQ, per germline. V was cut by 5 bases and J by 9 bases, with 11 bases left in between. The CDR3: CASSPSGSSPLHF. DNA for the CDR3: TGTGCCAGCAGCCCCTCGGGGTCTTCACCCCTCCACTTT. The full variable domain, completed using reference TRBV7-6 and TRBJ1-6, is GAGVSQSPRYKVTKRGQDVALRCDPISGHVSLYWYRQALGQGPEFLTYFNYEAQQDKSGLPNDRFSAERPEGSISTLTIQRTEQRDSAMYRCASSPSGSSPLHFGNGTRLTVT.

The rearrangement joins TRBV9 to TRBJ2-7; TRBD2 agrees at 11 bases. The CDR3 is 15 amino acids. After removal of 0 bases from V and 2 bases from J, the junction contained 1 base not matched to a gene. Germline CDR1 and CDR2: SGDLS and YYNGEE. The CDR3 sequence is CASSVGLAGTYEQYF. The CDR3 bases are TGTGCCAGCAGCGTAGGACTAGCGGGAACCTACGAGCAGTACTTC.

This chain connects TRBV30 to TRBJ2-2; weak D call: TRBD2 (5 bases). Germline V lookup: CDR1 GTSNPN, CDR2 SVGIG (reference sequence). The ends were cut back, 3 bases at V and 6 bases at J, with 11 bases in the middle. The CDR3 totals 13 residues. The CDR3: CAWSDGVSGELFF. The DNA for the CDR3 is TGTGCCTGGAGCGACGGGGTGTCCGGGGAGCTGTTTTTT.

The J gene is TRBJ1-5, the V gene TRBV2; 10 nucleotides match TRBD1. Germline assignment: CDR1 SNHLY and CDR2 FYNNEI. V lost 7 bases to trimming and J lost 1 base; unmatched junction nucleotides: 4. The CDR3 extends over 15 amino acids. The CDR3 DNA reads TGTGCCAGCAATCGGGACAGGGGAAGCAATCAGCCCCAGCATTTT. It codes for CASNRDRGSNQPQHF. The whole variable domain, filled in from reference TRBV2 and TRBJ1-5, reads EPEVTQTPSHQVTQMGQEVILRCVPISNHLYFYWYRQILGQKVEFLVSFYNNEISEKSEIFDDQFSVERPDGSNFTLKIRSTKLEDSAMYFCASNRDRGSNQPQHFGDGTRLSIL.